The clone carrying this T cell receptor beta chain was observed at least ten times. The sample originates from a study of T cells after posttransplantation cyclophosphamide. The CDR3 is 14 residues long. The V end was cut by 6 bases, the J end by 0 bases, with 11 bases between. From germline, CDR1 is KGHSH and CDR2 LQKENI. Assay used: immunoSEQ multiplex PCR; TCRdb lists only in-frame clones, some missing. This repertoire holds about 40,000 clones, and none appear only once. Sequencing was done on a sample of PBMCs. The chain has TRBV18 and TRBJ1-1, with a tentative D call TRBD1 (6 bases). The TCR comes from a man aged 30-40 years in good health and a related stem cell transplant donor. The CDR3 here is CASSLGQLNTEAFF. The CDR3 coding sequence is TGTGCCAGCTCGCTCGGACAGTTGAACACTGAAGCTTTCTTT.